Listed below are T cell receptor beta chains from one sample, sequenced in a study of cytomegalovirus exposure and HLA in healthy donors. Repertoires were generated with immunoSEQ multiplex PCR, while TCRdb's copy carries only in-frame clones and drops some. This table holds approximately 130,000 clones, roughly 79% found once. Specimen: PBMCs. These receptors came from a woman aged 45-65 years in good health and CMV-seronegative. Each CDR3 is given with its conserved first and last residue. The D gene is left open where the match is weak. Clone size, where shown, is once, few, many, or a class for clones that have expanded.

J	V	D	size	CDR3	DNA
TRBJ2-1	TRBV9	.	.	CASSPWEQSHNEQFF	TGTGCCAGCTCACCGTGGGAGCAGTCTCACAATGAGCAGTTCTTC
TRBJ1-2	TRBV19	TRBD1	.	CASSLRDRGNNYGYTF	TGTGCCAGTAGTCTCCGGGACAGGGGGAACAACTATGGCTACACCTTC
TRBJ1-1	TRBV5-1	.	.	CASSLSRDTEAFF	TGCGCCAGCAGCTTAAGCCGGGACACTGAAGCTTTCTTT
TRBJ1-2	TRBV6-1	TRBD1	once	CASSDWGQGYRYTF	TGTGCCAGCAGTGATTGGGGACAGGGTTACCGCTACACCTTC
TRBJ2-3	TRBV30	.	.	CAWSLTRGTDTQYF	TGTGCCTGGAGCCTGACTAGGGGCACAGATACGCAGTATTTT
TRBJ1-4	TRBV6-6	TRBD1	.	CASSRPRQGPNEKLFF	TGTGCCAGCAGCCGACCTAGACAGGGCCCTAATGAAAAACTGTTTTTT
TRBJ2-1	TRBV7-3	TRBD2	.	CASRTSGTSSYNEQFF	TGTGCCAGCAGGACTTCGGGGACTAGCTCCTACAATGAGCAGTTCTTC
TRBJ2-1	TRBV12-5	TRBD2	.	CASWGGEQFF	TGTGCTAGTTGGGGGGGTGAGCAGTTCTTC
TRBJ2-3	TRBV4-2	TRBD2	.	CASSPRARETGGDTQYF	TGTGCCAGCAGCCCCAGGGCGCGGGAGACGGGGGGAGATACGCAGTATTTT
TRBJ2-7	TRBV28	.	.	CASSLLTGTYEQYF	TGTGCCAGCAGTTTATTGACAGGCACCTACGAGCAGTACTTC
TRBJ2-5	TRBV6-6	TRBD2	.	CASSSGGGTQYF	TGTGCCAGCAGTAGCGGCGGGGGGACCCAGTACTTC
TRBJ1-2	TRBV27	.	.	CASSLNRASYGYTF	TGTGCCAGCAGTCTCAACAGGGCCAGCTATGGCTACACCTTC
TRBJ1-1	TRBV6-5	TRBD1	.	CASGRTGETEAFF	TGTGCCAGCGGACGGACAGGGGAAACTGAAGCTTTCTTT
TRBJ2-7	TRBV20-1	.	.	CSSSSYEQYF	TGCAGTTCGAGCTCCTACGAGCAGTACTTC
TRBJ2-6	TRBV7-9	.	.	CASSFSAGAFSGANVLTF	TGTGCCAGCAGCTTCTCCGCGGGGGCCTTCTCTGGGGCCAACGTCCTGACTTTC
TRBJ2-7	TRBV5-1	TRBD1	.	CASSLEGQAYEQYF	TGCGCCAGCAGCTTGGAGGGACAGGCCTACGAGCAGTACTTC
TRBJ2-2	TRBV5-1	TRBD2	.	CASSAGPLTSGRIGGTGELFF	TGCGCCAGCAGCGCGGGTCCCCTAACTAGCGGGAGGATCGGGGGCACCGGGGAGCTGTTTTTT
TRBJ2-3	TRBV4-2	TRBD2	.	CASSQDRTSGRLSTSTDTQYF	TGTGCCAGCAGCCAAGACCGGACTAGCGGGAGGCTTTCCACTAGCACAGATACGCAGTATTTT
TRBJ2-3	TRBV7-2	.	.	CASSTDRFHGYF	TGTGCCAGCAGCACCGACAGATTCCACGGGTATTTT
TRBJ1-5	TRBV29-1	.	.	CSVAIQGIGNQPQHF	TGCAGCGTTGCAATACAGGGTATCGGCAATCAGCCCCAGCATTTT
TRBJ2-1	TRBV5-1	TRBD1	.	CASSLRTGTYNEQFF	TGCGCCAGCAGCTTACGGACAGGGACCTACAATGAGCAGTTCTTC
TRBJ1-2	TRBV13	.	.	CASSLVIQSSGYTF	TGTGCCAGCAGCTTAGTTATTCAAAGTAGTGGCTACACCTTC
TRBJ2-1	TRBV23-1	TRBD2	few	CASTSQAGGPDEQFF	TGCGCCAGCACCTCCCAAGCGGGAGGGCCCGATGAGCAGTTCTTC
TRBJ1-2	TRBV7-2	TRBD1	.	CASSLATGEGYTF	TGTGCCAGCAGCTTAGCGACAGGGGAGGGCTACACCTTC
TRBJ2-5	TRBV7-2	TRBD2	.	CASSSLNLAGGSLQETQYF	TGTGCCAGCAGCTCCCTAAATCTAGCGGGAGGGAGCCTCCAAGAGACCCAGTACTTC
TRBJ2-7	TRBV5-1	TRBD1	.	CASTRQGAGEQYF	TGCGCCAGCACGAGACAGGGGGCGGGCGAGCAGTACTTC
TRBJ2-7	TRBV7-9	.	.	CASSPLLGAGQYF	TGTGCCAGCAGCCCCCTGTTGGGGGCCGGGCAGTACTTC
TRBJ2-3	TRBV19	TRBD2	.	CASSIVSTSGSTQYF	TGTGCCAGTAGTATAGTAAGTACTAGCGGGAGTACGCAGTATTTT
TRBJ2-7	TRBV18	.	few	CASSPRDNPTYEQYF	TGTGCCAGCTCACCACGGGACAACCCGACCTACGAGCAGTACTTC
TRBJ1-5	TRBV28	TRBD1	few	CASSSRQGGQPQHF	TGTGCCAGCAGTTCCCGACAGGGCGGGCAGCCCCAGCATTTT
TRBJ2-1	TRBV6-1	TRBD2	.	CASSGTGTSGWREQFF	TGTGCCAGCAGTGGGACCGGGACTAGCGGTTGGCGTGAGCAGTTCTTC
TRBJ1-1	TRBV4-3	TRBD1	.	CASSWTGFGGTEAFF	TGCGCCAGCAGCTGGACAGGGTTTGGGGGCACTGAAGCTTTCTTT
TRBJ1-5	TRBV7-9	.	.	CASSPGGQVIDQPQHF	TGTGCCAGCAGCCCGGGGGGCCAGGTCATCGATCAGCCCCAGCATTTT
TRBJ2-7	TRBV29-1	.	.	CSVEEGRGIYEQYF	TGCAGCGTTGAAGAGGGAAGAGGGATCTACGAGCAGTACTTC
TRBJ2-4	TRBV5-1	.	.	CASSPVLILAGEAKNIQYF	TGCGCCAGCAGCCCGGTGTTGATATTGGCGGGCGAAGCCAAAAACATTCAGTACTTC
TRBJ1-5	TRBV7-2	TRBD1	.	CASSGDRGNQPQHF	TGTGCCAGCAGCGGGGACAGGGGCAATCAGCCCCAGCATTTT
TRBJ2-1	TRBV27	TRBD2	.	CASSRRAGTYNEQFF	TGTGCCAGCAGCCGAAGAGCGGGAACCTACAATGAGCAGTTCTTC
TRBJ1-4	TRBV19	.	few	CASSTNREKLFF	TGTGCCAGTAGTACCAATCGGGAAAAACTGTTTTTT
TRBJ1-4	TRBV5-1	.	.	CASSLLGGRAEKLFF	TGCGCCAGCAGCTTGTTGGGGGGTAGGGCTGAAAAACTGTTTTTT
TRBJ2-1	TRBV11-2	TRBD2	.	CASSSGLAEFF	TGTGCCAGCAGCTCGGGACTAGCGGAGTTCTTC
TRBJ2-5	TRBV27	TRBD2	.	CASSLWSGTRQKETQYF	TGTGCCAGCAGTTTATGGAGTGGGACTAGACAGAAAGAGACCCAGTACTTC